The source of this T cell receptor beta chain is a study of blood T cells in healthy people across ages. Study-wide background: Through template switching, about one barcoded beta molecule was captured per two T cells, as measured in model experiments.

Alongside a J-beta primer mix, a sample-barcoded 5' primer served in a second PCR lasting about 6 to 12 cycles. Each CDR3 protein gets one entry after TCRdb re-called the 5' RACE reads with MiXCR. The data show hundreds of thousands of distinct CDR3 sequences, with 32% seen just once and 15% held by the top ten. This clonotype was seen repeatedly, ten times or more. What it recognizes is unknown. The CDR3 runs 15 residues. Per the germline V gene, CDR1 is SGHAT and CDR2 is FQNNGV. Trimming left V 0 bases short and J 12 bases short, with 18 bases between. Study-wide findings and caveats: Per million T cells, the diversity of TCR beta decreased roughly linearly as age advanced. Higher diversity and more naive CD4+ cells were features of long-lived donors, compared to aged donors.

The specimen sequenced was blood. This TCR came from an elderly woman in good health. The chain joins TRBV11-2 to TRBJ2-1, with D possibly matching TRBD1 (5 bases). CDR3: CASSLDSRTPWGQFF. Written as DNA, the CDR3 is TGTGCCAGCAGCTTAGATAGCCGGACACCTTGGGGGCAGTTCTTC.